This T cell receptor beta chain originates from a study of identical twins. Whole-study results and caveats: The study found weaker excess twin sharing in beta out-of-frame sequences.

Germline-derived CDR1 and CDR2 are DFQATT and SNEGSKA (reference sequence). The CDR3 runs to 12 residues. Deletions cut 3 bases from V and 12 bases from J, with 15 bases between. This clonotype has at least ten counts. Its antigen is undetermined. Template switching introduced a universal primer site, and the cDNA bore unique molecular identifiers. TCRdb re-analysed the 5' RACE reads in MiXCR, keeping a single row per CDR3 protein. Among 400,000 to 550,000 distinct CDR3 sequences listed, less than 25% were seen once. This sample was shared with a second study, whose subject was T cells expressing NK-cell markers. That report adds: One of the eight sequenced donors was seronegative, whereas the other seven were HCMV-seropositive. Where a handful of donors were concerned, these clonotypes also led the CD3+CD56-NKG2C+ fraction.

The chain couples TRBV20-1 to TRBJ2-4, with TRBD2 as a possible D gene (5 bases). This TCR was sampled from a woman younger than 35 in good health. The sequenced sample was CD4+ T cells sorted from blood. CDR3 in DNA: TGCAGTGCTAGTCAAGAGGGTCGGGCTCAGTACTTC. Protein product: CSASQEGRAQYF.